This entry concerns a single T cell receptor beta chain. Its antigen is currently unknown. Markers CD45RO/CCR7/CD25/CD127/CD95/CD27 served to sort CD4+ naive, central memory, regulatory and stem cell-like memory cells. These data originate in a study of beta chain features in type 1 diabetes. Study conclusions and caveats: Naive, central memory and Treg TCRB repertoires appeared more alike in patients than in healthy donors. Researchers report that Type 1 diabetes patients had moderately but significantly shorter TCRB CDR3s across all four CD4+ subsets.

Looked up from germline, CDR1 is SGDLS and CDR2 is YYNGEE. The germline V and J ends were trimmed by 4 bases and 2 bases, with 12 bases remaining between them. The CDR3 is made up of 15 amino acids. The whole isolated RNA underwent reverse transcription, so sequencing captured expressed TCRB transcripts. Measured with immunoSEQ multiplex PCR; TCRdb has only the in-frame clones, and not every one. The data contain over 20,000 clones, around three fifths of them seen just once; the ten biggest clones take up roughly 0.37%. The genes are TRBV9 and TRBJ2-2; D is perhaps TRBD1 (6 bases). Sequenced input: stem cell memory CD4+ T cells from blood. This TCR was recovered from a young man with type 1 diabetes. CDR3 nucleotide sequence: TGTGCCAGCAGCAGAATGACAGGCAACACCGGGGAGCTGTTTTTT. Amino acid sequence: CASSRMTGNTGELFF.